These 22 T cell receptor beta chains came from one sample sequenced in a study of CD8 T cells in ankylosing spondylitis. Each CDR3 protein gets one entry after TCRdb re-called the 5' RACE reads with MiXCR. The sample shows about 130,000 distinct CDR3 sequences, 9.3% of them seen only once. Sequenced sample: blood, either unsorted or a sorted T cell fraction (not recorded which). The receptors originated from a male donor with ankylosing spondylitis or in good health (not recorded which).

V gene TRBV3-1 combines with J gene TRBJ2-1; D remains ambiguous. This CDR3 has 12 amino acids. The V and J ends lost 4 bases and 5 bases respectively, with 6 bases between them. Per germline, CDR1 LGHDT and CDR2 YNNKEL (reference sequence). CDR3 bases: TGTGCCAGCAGCCGTTACAACAATGAGCAGTTCTTC. This translates into CASSRYNNEQFF.

Judged by abundance, this clonotype is medium-sized. The rearrangement uses TRBV29-1 and TRBJ2-2, with a possible D match to TRBD2 (6 bases). Germline V gene lookup returns CDR1 SQVTM and CDR2 ANQGSEA. V dropped 7 bases and J dropped 6 bases, with 12 bases sitting between them. The CDR3 is 12 residues long. CDR3 in amino acids: CSAQLAPGELFF. CDR3 DNA: TGCAGCGCCCAACTAGCCCCCGGGGAGCTGTTTTTT.

This clonotype was seen at least ten times. The V gene is TRBV7-8, the J gene TRBJ1-5; no firm D call. The V gene's germline CDR1 is SGHVS and CDR2 FQNEAQ. The CDR3 loop spans 14 amino acids. V lost 2 bases, J lost 4 bases, and 9 bases lay in between. This CDR3 is CASSLKSRNQPQHF. In DNA, the CDR3 is TGTGCCAGCAGCTTAAAGAGTCGGAATCAGCCCCAGCATTTT.

The chain uses TRBV13 and TRBJ2-7; 8 nucleotides line up with TRBD2. This CDR3 contains 15 residues. Germline V lookup: CDR1 PRHDT, CDR2 FYEKMQ (reference sequence). V gave up 6 bases and J gave up 2 bases; unmatched junction bases: 9. The CDR3 sequence is CASSPIAGTAYEQYF. CDR3 bases: TGTGCCAGCAGTCCAATAGCGGGAACAGCCTACGAGCAGTACTTC.

There are many counts of this clonotype. The chain links TRBV28 to TRBJ2-7; D assignment may be TRBD1 or TRBD2 (5 bases each). Per the germline V gene, CDR1 is MDHEN and CDR2 is SYDVKM. The CDR3 extends over 15 amino acids. V was cut by 2 bases and J by 2 bases, with 13 bases left in between. The CDR3 here is CASSLKIQGAYEQYF. In DNA form, the CDR3 reads TGTGCCAGCAGTTTAAAGATTCAGGGAGCCTACGAGCAGTACTTC. The full variable domain, in which reference TRBV28 and TRBJ2-7 provide the parts outside the CDR3, is DVKVTQSSRYLVKRTGEKVFLECVQDMDHENMFWYRQDPGLGLRLIYFSYDVKMKEKGDIPEGYSVSREKKERFSLILESASTNQTSMYLCASSLKIQGAYEQYFGPGTRLTVT.

The chain has TRBV3-1 and TRBJ2-7; no clear D gene. The CDR3 contains 18 residues. V was pared by 8 bases and J by 8 bases, with 34 bases between. Germline V CDR1 and CDR2: LGHDT, YNNKEL (reference sequence). In DNA form, the CDR3 reads TGTGCCAGCTGCCCGTGGGCCCTTTGGTCCGAGATGCCCTCCCAGCAGTACTTC. It is translated as CASCPWALWSEMPSQQYF.

This clonotype was seen more than once but under ten times. The chain joins TRBV3-1 to TRBJ2-5; D remains ambiguous. In germline, CDR1 is LGHDT, CDR2 YNNKEL (reference sequence). V was clipped by 2 bases and J by 5 bases, with 9 bases between them. The CDR3 consists of 13 residues. Here the CDR3 DNA reads TGTGCCAGCAGCCAATCTTGGCGGGAGACCCAGTACTTC. Protein product: CASSQSWRETQYF.

At least ten counts were recorded for this clonotype. The gene calls are TRBV18 and TRBJ2-5; unclear D gene. Trimming pared 1 base from V and 3 bases from J, leaving 9 bases between. The length of the CDR3 is 14 residues. CDR1 KGHSH and CDR2 LQKENI come from the germline V gene. CDR3 residues: CASSPQNPKETQYF. The CDR3 nucleotides read TGTGCCAGCTCACCACAGAACCCCAAAGAGACCCAGTACTTC.

This clonotype was picked up many times. The chain has TRBV15 and TRBJ2-1; 12 bases are shared with TRBD2. Germline values: CDR1 LNHNV, CDR2 YYDKDF (reference sequence). The CDR3 has 15 residues. Trimming at V came to 3 bases and at J to 9 bases, leaving 6 bases not matched to a gene. The CDR3 DNA reads TGTGCCACCAGCAGGCTAGCTAGCGGGAGGGGTGAGCAGTTCTTC. It specifies CATSRLASGRGEQFF.

This clonotype was counted only a few times. This sequence joins TRBV7-8 and TRBJ2-5, with TRBD2 matching over 10 bases. After removal of 5 bases from V and 4 bases from J, the junction contained 13 bases not matched to a gene. Germline V gene data show CDR1 as SGHVS and CDR2 as FQNEAQ. The CDR3 totals 17 residues. This chain's CDR3 is CASSLKPSGRAGETQYF. CDR3 DNA sequence: TGTGCCAGCAGCCTTAAACCGAGCGGGAGGGCCGGAGAGACCCAGTACTTC.

At least ten counts were recorded for this clonotype. This chain links TRBV3-1 with TRBJ2-4; D is undetermined. CDR1 is LGHDT, CDR2 YNNKEL, per germline (reference sequence). The V end was cut by 1 base, the J end by 15 bases, with 19 bases between. The CDR3 spans 14 residues. In nucleotides, the CDR3 is TGTGCCAGCAGCCAAGGGCAGGCCATCGGCTCGTGGTACTTC. It encodes CASSQGQAIGSWYF.

In its sample, this clonotype was seen a few times. The chain joins TRBV20-1 to TRBJ2-5; the match to TRBD2 covers 9 bases. CDR1 is DFQATT, CDR2 SNEGSKA, per germline (reference sequence). V lost 6 bases, J lost 2 bases, and 10 bases stayed unmatched. The CDR3 spans 15 residues. The CDR3 is CSAAVSGRVQETQYF. Here the CDR3 DNA reads TGCAGTGCCGCCGTTAGCGGGAGAGTTCAAGAGACCCAGTACTTC.

This clonotype was seen more than once but under ten times. This rearrangement joins TRBV12-3 or TRBV12-4 to TRBJ2-3; a possible D gene is TRBD2 (5 bases). CDR3 length: 15 amino acids. Trimming shortened V by 6 bases and J by 1 base, and 14 bases separated the two germline ends. The CDR3 loop reads CASSLALVGTDTQYF. CDR3 coding DNA: TGTGCCAGCAGCCTAGCTTTGGTGGGCACAGATACGCAGTATTTT.

This clonotype was recorded at least ten times. V is TRBV15 and J is TRBJ1-1; 11 bases are a match to TRBD1. The CDR3 consists of 17 residues. Germline loops: CDR1 LNHNV, CDR2 YYDKDF (reference sequence). The ends lost 0 bases at V and 1 base at J; junction bases unmatched: 4. For the CDR3, the DNA is TGTGCCACCAGCAGAGAGGGGGACAGGGGGGCGAACACTGAAGCTTTCTTT. Its translation is CATSREGDRGANTEAFF.

This clonotype was observed many times. This chain uses TRBV27 with TRBJ2-5; TRBD2 matches at 15 bases. Per the germline V gene, CDR1 is MNHEY and CDR2 is SMNVEV (reference sequence). CDR3 length equals 17 residues. V shed 5 bases and J 1 base; nucleotides not matched to a gene: 5. CDR3 region: CASSRGLAGGLQETQYF. CDR3 coding DNA: TGTGCCAGCAGTCGGGGACTAGCGGGAGGCCTCCAAGAGACCCAGTACTTC.

About this clonotype: A single base separates this from a much larger clone, so it may be a read error. The gene calls are TRBV12-3 or TRBV12-4 and TRBJ1-3, with D possibly being TRBD1 (6 bases). V was trimmed by 4 bases and J by 2 bases, leaving 15 bases between them. This CDR3 comprises 16 residues. The CDR3 sequence: CASSSRTASTGNTIYF. CDR3 DNA sequence: TGTGCCAGCAGTTCCCGGACAGCTTCTACTGGAAACACCATATATTTT.

This clonotype was found many times. The rearrangement joins TRBV27 to TRBJ2-3; 7 nucleotides agree with TRBD2. CDR1 is MNHEY, CDR2 SMNVEV, per germline (reference sequence). Losses at the gene ends were 3 bases for V and 3 bases for J; bases not matched to a gene: 6. This CDR3 is built from 15 residues. The CDR3 nucleotides are TGTGCCAGCAGTTTCGCTAGCGGATTAACAGATACGCAGTATTTT. Its translation is CASSFASGLTDTQYF.

In this sample, this clonotype turned up many times. The chain recombines TRBV27 with TRBJ2-3, with D tentatively TRBD1 (5 bases). V lost 11 bases, J lost 2 bases, and 20 bases lay in between. CDR3 length equals 15 residues. Germline values: CDR1 MNHEY, CDR2 SMNVEV (reference sequence). The CDR3 region is CASKGWSANTDTQYF. In nucleotides, the CDR3 is TGTGCCTCCAAGGGGTGGAGCGCAAACACAGATACGCAGTATTTT.

The sample holds many counts of this clonotype. J is TRBJ2-1 and V is TRBV5-4; 14 bases are shared with TRBD2. With V trimmed by 0 bases and J by 0 bases, 5 bases remained unmatched. This CDR3 comprises 19 residues. Germline CDR1 SGHNT, CDR2 YYREEE (reference sequence). Here the CDR3 DNA reads TGTGCCAGCAGCTTGGGGACTAGCGGGAGGTACAGCTCCTACAATGAGCAGTTCTTC. Translating it yields CASSLGTSGRYSSYNEQFF.

In its sample, this clonotype was seen many times. The V call is TRBV5-1, the J call TRBJ2-7; 9 bases match TRBD2. The germline V gene has CDR1 SGHRS and CDR2 YFSETQ. The CDR3 runs to 13 residues. The J segment lost 7 bases and the V segment lost 4 bases, leaving 6 bases of the junction unmatched. The CDR3, as DNA: TGCGCCAGCAGCGAGGGACTAGCAGGGGAGCAGTACTTC. This sequence encodes CASSEGLAGEQYF.

This clonotype turned up a few times. The chain uses TRBV20-1 and TRBJ2-1; D possibly uses TRBD1 or TRBD2 (5 bases each). The germline V and J ends were trimmed by 6 bases and 10 bases, with 13 bases remaining between them. The germline gives CDR1 DFQATT, CDR2 SNEGSKA (reference sequence). This CDR3 is built from 11 residues. CDR3 in amino acids: CSASGPREQFF. CDR3 DNA: TGCAGTGCCTCGGGACCCCGGGAGCAGTTCTTC.

This clonotype has only a few counts. The chain carries TRBV7-2 and TRBJ2-1; 13 bases line up with TRBD2. The CDR3 extends over 17 amino acids. CDR1 is SGHTA, CDR2 FQGNSA, per germline. The trim removed 3 bases at V and 9 bases at J, leaving 11 bases unmatched. The CDR3 nucleotides read TGTGCCAGCAGCTTCTCAGGGAGGACTAGCGGGAGAGGTGAGCAGTTCTTC. Translation: CASSFSGRTSGRGEQFF.